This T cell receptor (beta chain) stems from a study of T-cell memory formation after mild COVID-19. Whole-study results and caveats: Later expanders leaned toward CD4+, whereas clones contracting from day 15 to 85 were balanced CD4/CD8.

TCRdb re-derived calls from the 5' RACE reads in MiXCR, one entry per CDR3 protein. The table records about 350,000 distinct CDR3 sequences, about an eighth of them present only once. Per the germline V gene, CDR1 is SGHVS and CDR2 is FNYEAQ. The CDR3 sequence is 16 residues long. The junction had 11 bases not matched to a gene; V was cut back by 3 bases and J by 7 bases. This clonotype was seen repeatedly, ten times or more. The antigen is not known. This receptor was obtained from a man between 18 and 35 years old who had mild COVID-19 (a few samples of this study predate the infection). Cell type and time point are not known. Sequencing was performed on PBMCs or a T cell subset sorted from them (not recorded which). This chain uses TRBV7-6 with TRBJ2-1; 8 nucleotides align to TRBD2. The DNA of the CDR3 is TGTGCCAGCAGCTTTCGGGCGGGGGGCCGGTGGAATGAGCAGTTCTTC. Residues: CASSFRAGGRWNEQFF.